The 11 T cell receptor beta chains reported below all come from one sample, sequenced in a study of OX40 agonist ivuxolimab in advanced cancers. Sequencing used immunoSEQ multiplex PCR; TCRdb keeps in-frame clones, though not all of them. The sample yields about 73,000 clones, around 89% seen once. The starting material was CD4+ or CD8+ T cells sorted from blood, obtained in a trial of the OX40 agonist ivuxolimab. These TCRs come from an adult with an advanced solid tumor such as melanoma, head and neck, liver or kidney cancer.

The J gene is TRBJ1-1, the V gene TRBV6-1, with TRBD1 identical over 7 bases. The trim removed 6 bases at V and 6 bases at J, leaving 7 bases unmatched. Germline CDR1 MNHNS, CDR2 SASEGT. The CDR3 extends over 13 amino acids. CDR3 amino acids: CASRATGAAEAFF. The DNA for the CDR3 is TGTGCCAGCAGAGCCACAGGGGCCGCTGAAGCTTTCTTT.

This chain uses TRBV5-1 with TRBJ2-7; 10 bases agree with TRBD2. V trimming: 1 base; J trimming: 3 bases; junction bases outside the gene matches: 4. Per germline, CDR1 SGHRS and CDR2 YFSETQ. The CDR3 runs to 15 residues. The CDR3 reads CASSLRASGSYEQYF. For the CDR3, the DNA is TGCGCCAGCAGCTTGAGGGCTAGCGGGAGCTACGAGCAGTACTTC. The full variable domain, its missing parts supplied by reference TRBV5-1 and TRBJ2-7, is KAGVTQTPRYLIKTRGQQVTLSCSPISGHRSVSWYQQTPGQGLQFLFEYFSETQRNKGNFPGRFSGRQFSNSRSEMNVSTLELGDSALYLCASSLRASGSYEQYFGPGTRLTVT.

The V gene is TRBV6-4, the J gene TRBJ1-5, with D uncertain. This CDR3 region has 15 residues. CDR1 is MRHNA and CDR2 is SNTAGT in the germline V gene. The V end lost 3 bases, the J end lost 0 bases, and 9 bases lay between the germline ends. CDR3: CASSEGQHSNQPQHF. The DNA of the CDR3 is TGTGCCAGCAGTGAGGGCCAGCATAGCAATCAGCCCCAGCATTTT.

V is TRBV28 and J is TRBJ2-4, with D possibly TRBD1 on 6 matching bases. The CDR3 runs to 15 residues. Germline CDR1 MDHEN, CDR2 SYDVKM. Trimming stripped 6 bases from V and 6 bases from J, with 18 bases between. This CDR3 is CASSPTGTRGNIQYF. As DNA, the CDR3 is TGTGCCAGCAGCCCCACCGGGACAAGAGGAAACATTCAGTACTTC.

The chain uses TRBV7-9 and TRBJ2-7; D ambiguous. V lost 5 bases to trimming and J lost 3 bases, with 5 bases between them. This CDR3 contains 11 residues. Germline lookup yields CDR1 SEHNR and CDR2 FQNEAQ (reference sequence). CDR3 in DNA: TGTGCCAGCAGCATACACTACGAGCAGTACTTC. Its translation is CASSIHYEQYF.

The genes are TRBV14 and TRBJ1-2, with D perhaps TRBD1 (6 bases). V was cut by 2 bases and J by 4 bases, with 14 bases left in between. This CDR3 is built from 15 residues. Germline V gene data show CDR1 as SGHDN and CDR2 as FVKESK. The CDR3 nucleotides are TGTGCCAGCAGCCAAATACAGGGAAAGGGCTATGGCTACACCTTC. This codes for CASSQIQGKGYGYTF.

This chain connects TRBV9 to TRBJ2-3; the match to TRBD2 covers 11 bases. The CDR3 length is 14 residues. CDR1 is SGDLS and CDR2 is YYNGEE in the germline V gene. J gave up 3 bases and V 6 bases, and 3 bases lay outside the gene matches. CDR3 coding DNA: TGTGCCAGCACCAGGACTAGCGGGACAGATACGCAGTATTTT. The encoded protein is CASTRTSGTDTQYF.

This sequence joins TRBV10-3 and TRBJ2-5; no reliable D call. Germline-derived CDR1 and CDR2 are ENHRY and SYGVKD. V gave up 4 bases and J gave up 3 bases, with 6 bases separating them. This CDR3 has 12 residues. The CDR3 DNA reads as TGTGCCATCAGTGTAGGGAAAGAGACCCAGTACTTC. Residues: CAISVGKETQYF.

The gene calls are TRBV2 and TRBJ2-3, with D hard to call. This CDR3 contains 12 residues. From germline, CDR1 is SNHLY and CDR2 FYNNEI. V was clipped by 0 bases and J by 9 bases, with 7 bases between them. This CDR3 is CASSEAPGTQYF. CDR3 coding DNA: TGTGCCAGCAGTGAAGCTCCCGGAACGCAGTATTTT. Full variable domain (rest looked up from reference TRBV2 and TRBJ2-3): EPEVTQTPSHQVTQMGQEVILRCVPISNHLYFYWYRQILGQKVEFLVSFYNNEISEKSEIFDDQFSVERPDGSNFTLKIRSTKLEDSAMYFCASSEAPGTQYFGPGTRLTVL.

V usage is TRBV29-1 and J usage is TRBJ1-1; D uncertain. The CDR3 runs to 12 residues. Looked up from germline, CDR1 is SQVTM and CDR2 is ANQGSEA. The CDR3 reads CRAGRRNTEAFF. The CDR3 nucleotides read TGCAGAGCAGGAAGGAGGAACACTGAAGCTTTCTTT.

The rearrangement links TRBV19 to TRBJ1-2; TRBD1 might be the D (5 bases). The germline gives CDR1 LNHDA, CDR2 SQIVND (reference sequence). The V end was cut by 7 bases, the J end by 3 bases, with 15 bases between. The CDR3 runs 14 residues. The CDR3 coding sequence is TGTGCCAGTACCCCTGGGGCGGAATACTATGGCTACACCTTC. Protein: CASTPGAEYYGYTF.